The 2 T cell receptor beta chains presented below share a single source sample, sequenced in a study of blood T cell repertoires in COVID-19. Data came from immunoSEQ multiplex PCR; TCRdb stores just in-frame clones and leaves some out. The data contain 50,000 to 70,000 clones, 86% of them singletons. Material: peripheral blood. These receptors were obtained from a man aged 50-60 years with active COVID-19.

This clone occurred a few times. The chain is built from TRBV11-2 and TRBJ2-7, with a tentative D call TRBD1 (5 bases). Germline CDR1 is SGHAT and CDR2 is FQNNGV. There are 15 residues in the CDR3. V was clipped by 0 bases and J by 3 bases, with 12 bases between them. CDR3 protein: CASSLDPRASYEQYF. The CDR3 DNA is TGTGCCAGCAGCTTAGATCCCAGGGCAAGCTACGAGCAGTACTTC.

In this sample, this clone turned up a few times. V usage is TRBV6-6 and J usage is TRBJ2-7; TRBD1 is a possible D gene (5 bases). This CDR3 has 13 residues. Looked up from germline, CDR1 is MNHNY and CDR2 is SVGAGI (reference sequence). The germline V and J ends were trimmed by 2 bases and 4 bases, with 9 bases remaining between them. The CDR3 bases are TGTGCCAGCAGTTACCCGGACACATACGAGCAGTACTTC. Translated: CASSYPDTYEQYF.